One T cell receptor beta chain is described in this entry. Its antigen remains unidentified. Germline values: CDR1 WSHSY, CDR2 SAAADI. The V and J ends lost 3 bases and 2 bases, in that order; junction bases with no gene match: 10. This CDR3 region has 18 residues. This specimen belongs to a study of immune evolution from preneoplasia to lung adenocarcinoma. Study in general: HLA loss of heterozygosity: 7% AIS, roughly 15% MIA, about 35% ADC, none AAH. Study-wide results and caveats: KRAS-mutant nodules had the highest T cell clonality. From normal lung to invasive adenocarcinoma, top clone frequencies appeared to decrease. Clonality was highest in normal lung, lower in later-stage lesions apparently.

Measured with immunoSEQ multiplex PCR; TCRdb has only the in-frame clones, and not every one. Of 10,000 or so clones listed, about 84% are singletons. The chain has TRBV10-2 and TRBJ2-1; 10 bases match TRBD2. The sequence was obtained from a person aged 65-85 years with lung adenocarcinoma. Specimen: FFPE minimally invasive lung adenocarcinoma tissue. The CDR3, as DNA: TGCGCCAGCAGTGACCTTCCCCCGGGACTAGCGACCTACAATGAGCAGTTCTTC. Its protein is CASSDLPPGLATYNEQFF.